Following are 16 T cell receptor beta chains from one sample sequenced in a study of read filtering for tumor transcriptome and immune sequencing. From 300 to 450 ng of RNA, a library with molecular barcoded alpha/delta and beta/gamma adaptors was made. TCRdb reprocessed the reads with MiXCR, giving one entry per CDR3 protein. The sample holds around 130,000 distinct CDR3 sequences, roughly 13% seen once. Sequenced: a population of CD138-negative cells sorted from bone marrow. The receptors shown here come from a donor over 35 with multiple myeloma.

As to this clonotype: This may arise from a read error, as a much more abundant clone is one base away. The chain carries TRBV11-1 and TRBJ2-2, with TRBD2 as a possible D gene (6 bases). In germline, CDR1 is SGHAT, CDR2 FQDESV (reference sequence). This CDR3 has 16 amino acids. CDR3 coding DNA: TGTGCCAGCAGCTTAAGCTGGCAGGGAGGCACCGGGGAGCCGTTTTTT. Protein product: CASSLSWQGGTGEPFF.

This clonotype was picked up many times. V usage is TRBV20-1 and J usage is TRBJ2-1, with 13 bases aligning to TRBD2. This CDR3 has 20 residues. V was clipped by 1 base and J by 2 bases; unmatched bases: 14. Germline lookup yields CDR1 DFQATT and CDR2 SNEGSKA (reference sequence). The chain's CDR3 is CSARAYGTGLAGITYNEQFF. The CDR3 bases are TGCAGTGCTAGAGCGTACGGAACGGGACTAGCGGGAATAACCTACAATGAGCAGTTCTTC.

This clonotype was recorded at least ten times. The J gene is TRBJ2-2, the V gene TRBV29-1; no definite D call. The CDR3 extends over 11 amino acids. Germline-derived CDR1 and CDR2 are SQVTM and ANQGSEA. Trimming stripped 5 bases from V and 5 bases from J, with 6 bases between. CDR3 DNA: TGCAGCGTTTTAGAGACCGGGGAGCTGTTTTTT. Translated, it gives CSVLETGELFF.

This clonotype turned up a few times. This chain joins TRBV25-1 and TRBJ2-5; 10 nucleotides line up with TRBD2. J was trimmed by 4 bases and V by 4 bases; bases with no gene match: 6. Germline-derived CDR1 and CDR2 are MGHDK and SYGVNS. This CDR3 is built from 15 residues. In DNA, the CDR3 is TGTGCCAGCAGTGGGCCTAGCGGGAGTTTAGAGACCCAGTACTTC. Translation gives CASSGPSGSLETQYF.

This clonotype occurred many times. The J gene is TRBJ2-3, the V gene TRBV30; tentatively, D is TRBD1 (6 bases). The CDR3 loop spans 16 amino acids. V shed 3 bases and J shed 3 bases, with 19 bases lying between them. The V gene's germline CDR1 is GTSNPN and CDR2 SVGIG (reference sequence). CDR3 amino acids: CAWSQYTGLRTDTQYF. CDR3 DNA sequence: TGTGCCTGGAGCCAATATACAGGGCTACGGACAGATACGCAGTATTTT.

Concerning this clonotype: Just one base apart from a much larger clone, this may be a read error. The chain is built from TRBV12-3 or TRBV12-4 and TRBJ2-4; TRBD1 agrees at 7 bases. This CDR3 region has 14 residues. J was trimmed by 5 bases and V by 8 bases; bases with no gene match: 9. This chain's CDR3 is CASGLTGVQNIQYF. CDR3 nucleotides: TGTGCCAGCGGTCTAACAGGGGTTCAAAACATTCAGTACTTC.

This clonotype appeared many times. The V gene is TRBV3-1, the J gene TRBJ2-1; unclear D gene. Germline CDR1 and CDR2: LGHDT and YNNKEL (reference sequence). V dropped 3 bases and J dropped 8 bases, with 5 bases sitting between them. The CDR3 contains 11 residues. The CDR3 is CASSQGYEQFF. In DNA, the CDR3 is TGTGCCAGCAGCCAGGGGTATGAGCAGTTCTTC.

In this sample, this clonotype turned up many times. This rearrangement joins TRBV7-8 to TRBJ2-1; possible D gene TRBD2, 6 bases. Germline V gene lookup returns CDR1 SGHVS and CDR2 FQNEAQ. CDR3 size: 15 residues. V was clipped by 4 bases and J by 7 bases, with 17 bases between them. CDR3 amino acids: CASSSVAADANEQFF. DNA of the CDR3: TGTGCCAGCAGCTCCGTAGCGGCGGACGCGAATGAGCAGTTCTTC.

This clonotype appeared many times. The CDR3, as DNA: TGTGCCATCAGCCTAGGTGGCGGAGCTGAAGCTTTCTTT. Its translation: CAISLGGGAEAFF. The V call is TRBV10-3, the J call TRBJ1-1, with no clear D. The CDR3 is 13 amino acids. CDR1 is ENHRY and CDR2 is SYGVKD in the germline V gene. V was clipped by 6 bases and J by 6 bases, with 14 bases between them.

This clonotype was seen ten or more times. J is TRBJ2-7 and V is TRBV7-9, with D perhaps TRBD2 (7 bases). V was clipped by 5 bases and J by 4 bases, with 15 bases between them. The germline V gene has CDR1 SEHNR and CDR2 FQNEAQ (reference sequence). This CDR3 comprises 14 residues. The CDR3 nucleotides are TGTGCCAGCAGCCCTAGCGGAGACAGGTACGAGCAGTACTTC. It is translated as CASSPSGDRYEQYF.

This clonotype was seen at least ten times. The J gene is TRBJ1-1, the V gene TRBV6-2 or TRBV6-3; no firm D call. The V gene's germline CDR1 is MNHEY and CDR2 SVGEGT. CDR3 size: 13 residues. Trimming removed 0 bases at V and 1 base at J, with 3 bases between. CDR3 protein: CASSYSQNTEAFF. In DNA form, the CDR3 reads TGTGCCAGCAGTTACTCCCAGAACACTGAAGCTTTCTTT.

Ten or more counts support this clonotype. The chain recombines TRBV7-2 with TRBJ2-7; D ambiguous. The V end was cut by 5 bases, the J end by 2 bases, with 16 bases between. The CDR3 contains 15 residues. The germline V gene has CDR1 SGHTA and CDR2 FQGNSA. The CDR3 spells CASSPAPGAAYEQYF. The CDR3 DNA reads as TGTGCCAGCAGCCCCGCTCCCGGTGCCGCCTACGAGCAGTACTTC.

Points on this clonotype: This may come from a read error, since a much larger clone is one base off. V gene TRBV7-3 combines with J gene TRBJ2-1; TRBD2 matches at 11 bases. Germline CDR1 reads SGHTA; CDR2 reads FQGTGA. This CDR3 is built from 18 residues. The junction had 9 bases not matched to a gene; V was cut back by 5 bases and J by 0 bases. The CDR3 protein is CASSPRGLAGSSYNEQFF. The DNA for the CDR3 is TGTGCCAGCAGCCCACGAGGACTAGCGGGCAGCTCCTACAATGAGCAGTTCTTC.

This clonotype was observed at least ten times. The chain has TRBV7-9 and TRBJ2-1, with D unclear. Germline V gene sequence: CDR1 SEHNR, CDR2 FQNEAQ (reference sequence). Trimming took 6 bases from V and 2 from J, leaving 8 bases between them. The CDR3 covers 13 residues. CDR3 loop: CASRTEAYNEQFF. CDR3 coding DNA: TGTGCCAGCAGGACTGAGGCCTACAATGAGCAGTTCTTC.

This clonotype came up many times. The CDR3 nucleotides are TGTGCCAGCAGCGACGGGAGGGCCTACTACAATGAGCAGTTCTTC. Translation gives CASSDGRAYYNEQFF. This sequence joins TRBV9 and TRBJ2-1; 8 positions match TRBD2. The CDR3 extends over 15 amino acids. Germline CDR1 and CDR2: SGDLS and YYNGEE. J was trimmed by 3 bases and V by 3 bases; bases with no gene match: 5.

This clonotype was counted only a few times. A much larger clone differs from this one at a single base, so this may be a read error. The CDR3 loop is CASGVGLAGGGEETQYF. CDR3 nucleotide sequence: TGCGCCAGCGGCGTAGGGCTAGCGGGAGGTGGTGAAGAGACCCAGTACTTC. The chain has TRBV5-1 and TRBJ2-5, with 11 bases lining up with TRBD2. Trimming cost V 7 bases and J 3 bases; bases outside gene matches: 14. CDR1 SGHRS and CDR2 YFSETQ come from the germline V gene. This CDR3 region has 17 residues.